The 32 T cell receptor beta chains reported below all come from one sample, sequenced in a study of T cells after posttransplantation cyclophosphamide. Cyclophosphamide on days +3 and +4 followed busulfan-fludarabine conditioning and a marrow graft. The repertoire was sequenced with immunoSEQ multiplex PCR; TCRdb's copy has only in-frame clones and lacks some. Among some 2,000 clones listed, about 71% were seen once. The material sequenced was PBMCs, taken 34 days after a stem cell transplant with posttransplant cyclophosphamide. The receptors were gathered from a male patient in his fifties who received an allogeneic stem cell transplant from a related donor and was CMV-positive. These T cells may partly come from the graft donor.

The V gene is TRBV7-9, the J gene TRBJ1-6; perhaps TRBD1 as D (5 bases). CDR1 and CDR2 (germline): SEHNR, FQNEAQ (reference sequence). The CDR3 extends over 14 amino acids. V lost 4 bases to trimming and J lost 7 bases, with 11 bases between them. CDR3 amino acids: CASSWAGGNSPLHF. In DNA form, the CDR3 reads TGTGCCAGCAGCTGGGCCGGGGGAAATTCACCCCTCCACTTT.

The CDR3, as DNA: TGTGCCAGCAGCTTGGCCAGGGCTATCTACGAGCAGTACTTC. This translates into CASSLARAIYEQYF. The chain uses TRBV11-2 and TRBJ2-7; weak D call: TRBD1 (5 bases). Trimming stripped 3 bases from V and 3 bases from J, with 12 bases between. The CDR3 spans 14 residues. Germline V CDR1 and CDR2: SGHAT, FQNNGV.

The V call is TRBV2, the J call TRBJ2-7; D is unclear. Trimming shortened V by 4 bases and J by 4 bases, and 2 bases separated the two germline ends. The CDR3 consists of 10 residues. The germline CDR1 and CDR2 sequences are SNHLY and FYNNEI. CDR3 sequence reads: CASSAYEQYF. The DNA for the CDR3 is TGTGCCAGCAGTGCGTACGAGCAGTACTTC.

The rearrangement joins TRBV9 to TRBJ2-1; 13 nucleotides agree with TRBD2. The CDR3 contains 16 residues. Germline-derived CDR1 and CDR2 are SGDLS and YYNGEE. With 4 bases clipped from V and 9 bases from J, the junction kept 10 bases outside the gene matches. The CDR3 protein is CASSTRTSGGGSEQFF. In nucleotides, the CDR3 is TGTGCCAGCAGCACACGGACTAGCGGGGGTGGTAGTGAGCAGTTCTTC.

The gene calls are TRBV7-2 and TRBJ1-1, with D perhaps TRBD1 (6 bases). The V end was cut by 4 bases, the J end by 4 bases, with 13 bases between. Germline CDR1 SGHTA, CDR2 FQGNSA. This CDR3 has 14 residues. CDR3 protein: CASSYRVLGTEAFF. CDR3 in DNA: TGTGCCAGCAGCTACAGGGTTTTAGGCACTGAAGCTTTCTTT.

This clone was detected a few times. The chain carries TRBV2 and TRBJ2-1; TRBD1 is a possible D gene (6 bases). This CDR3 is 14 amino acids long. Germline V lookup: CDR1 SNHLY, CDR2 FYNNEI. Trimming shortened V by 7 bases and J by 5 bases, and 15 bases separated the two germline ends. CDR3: CASKSGTGHNEQFF. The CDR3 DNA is TGTGCCAGCAAATCGGGAACAGGGCACAATGAGCAGTTCTTC.

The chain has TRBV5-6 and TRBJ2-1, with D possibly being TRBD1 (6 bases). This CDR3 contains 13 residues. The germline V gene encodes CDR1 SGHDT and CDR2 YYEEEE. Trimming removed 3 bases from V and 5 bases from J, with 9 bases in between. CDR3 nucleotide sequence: TGTGCCAGCAGCTGGGGGCCAGACAATGAGCAGTTCTTC. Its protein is CASSWGPDNEQFF.

The CDR3: CASHTSGDAYNEQFF. In nucleotides, the CDR3 is TGTGCCAGCCATACTAGCGGGGATGCGTACAATGAGCAGTTCTTC. This chain links TRBV9 with TRBJ2-1, with 10 bases identical to TRBD2. Unmatched junction bases numbered 8, after V lost 7 bases and J lost 4 bases. This CDR3 region has 15 residues. The germline V gene has CDR1 SGDLS and CDR2 YYNGEE.

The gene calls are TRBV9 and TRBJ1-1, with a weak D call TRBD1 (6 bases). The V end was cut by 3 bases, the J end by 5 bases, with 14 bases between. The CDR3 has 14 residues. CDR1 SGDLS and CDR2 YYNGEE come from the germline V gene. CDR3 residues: CASSATGRGTEAFF. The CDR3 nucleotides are TGTGCCAGCAGCGCTACAGGGAGGGGGACTGAAGCTTTCTTT.

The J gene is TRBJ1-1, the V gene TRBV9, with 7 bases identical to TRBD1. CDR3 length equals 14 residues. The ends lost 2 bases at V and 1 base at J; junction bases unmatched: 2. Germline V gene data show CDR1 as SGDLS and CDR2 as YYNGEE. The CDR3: CASSVTGKNTEAFF. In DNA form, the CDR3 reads TGTGCCAGCAGCGTGACAGGGAAGAACACTGAAGCTTTCTTT.

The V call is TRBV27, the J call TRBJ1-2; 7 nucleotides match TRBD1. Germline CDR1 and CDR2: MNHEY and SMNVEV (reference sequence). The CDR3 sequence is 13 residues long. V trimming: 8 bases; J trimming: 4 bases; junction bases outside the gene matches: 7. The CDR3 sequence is CASGQGGPYGYTF. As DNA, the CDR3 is TGTGCCAGCGGTCAGGGGGGCCCCTATGGCTACACCTTC.

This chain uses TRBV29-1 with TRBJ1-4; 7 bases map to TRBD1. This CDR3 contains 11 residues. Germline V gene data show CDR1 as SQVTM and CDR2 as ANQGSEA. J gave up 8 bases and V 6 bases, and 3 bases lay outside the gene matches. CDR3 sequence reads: CSVADREKLFF. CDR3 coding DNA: TGCAGCGTCGCGGACAGGGAAAAACTGTTTTTT. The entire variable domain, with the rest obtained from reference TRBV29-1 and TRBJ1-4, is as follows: SAVISQKPSRDICQRGTSLTIQCQVDSQVTMMFWYRQQPGQSLTLIATANQGSEATYESGFVIDKFPISRPNLTFSTLTVSNMSPEDSSIYLCSVADREKLFFGSGTQLSVL.

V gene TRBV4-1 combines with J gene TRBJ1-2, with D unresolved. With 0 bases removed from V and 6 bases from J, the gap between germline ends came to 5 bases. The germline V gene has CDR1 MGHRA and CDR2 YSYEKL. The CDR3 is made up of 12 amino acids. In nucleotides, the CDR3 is TGCGCCAGCAGCCAAGATCCGGATGGCTACACCTTC. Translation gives CASSQDPDGYTF.

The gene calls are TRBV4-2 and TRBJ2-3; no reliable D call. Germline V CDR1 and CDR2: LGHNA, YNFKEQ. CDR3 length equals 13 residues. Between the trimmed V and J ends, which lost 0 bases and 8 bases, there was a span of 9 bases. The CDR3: CASSQEERSTQYF. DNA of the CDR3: TGTGCCAGCAGCCAAGAGGAGCGAAGTACGCAGTATTTT.

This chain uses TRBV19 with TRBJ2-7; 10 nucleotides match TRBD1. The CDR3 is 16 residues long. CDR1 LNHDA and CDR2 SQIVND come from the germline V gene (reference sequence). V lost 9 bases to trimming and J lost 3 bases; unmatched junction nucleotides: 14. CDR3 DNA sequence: TGTGCCAGCTCCCCGACGACAGGGGGCTTAGGCTACGAGCAGTACTTC. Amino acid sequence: CASSPTTGGLGYEQYF.

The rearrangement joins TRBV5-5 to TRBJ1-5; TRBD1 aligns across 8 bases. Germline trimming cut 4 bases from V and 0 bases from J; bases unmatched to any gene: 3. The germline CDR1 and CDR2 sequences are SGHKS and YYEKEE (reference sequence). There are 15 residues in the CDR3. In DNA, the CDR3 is TGTGCCAGCAGCCCGGGACAGGCTAGCAATCAGCCCCAGCATTTT. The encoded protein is CASSPGQASNQPQHF. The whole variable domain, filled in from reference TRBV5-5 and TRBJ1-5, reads DAGVTQSPTHLIKTRGQQVTLRCSPISGHKSVSWYQQVLGQGPQFIFQYYEKEERGRGNFPDRFSARQFPNYSSELNVNALLLGDSALYLCASSPGQASNQPQHFGDGTRLSIL.

The CDR3 sequence: CASSLVGSGSWYNEQFF. CDR3 nucleotides: TGTGCCAGCAGCTTAGTCGGTAGCGGGAGTTGGTACAATGAGCAGTTCTTC. V is TRBV11-3 and J is TRBJ2-1; TRBD2 matches 9 bases. CDR1 is SGHNT, CDR2 YENEEA, per germline. V lost 1 base, J lost 4 bases, and 8 bases stayed unmatched. The CDR3 sequence is 17 residues long.

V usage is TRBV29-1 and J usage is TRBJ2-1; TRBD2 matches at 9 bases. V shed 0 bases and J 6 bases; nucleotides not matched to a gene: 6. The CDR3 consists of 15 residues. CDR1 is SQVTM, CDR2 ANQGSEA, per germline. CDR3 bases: TGCAGCGTTGAAGAAGGCGGGAGGGCCGCCAATGAGCAGTTCTTC. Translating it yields CSVEEGGRAANEQFF.

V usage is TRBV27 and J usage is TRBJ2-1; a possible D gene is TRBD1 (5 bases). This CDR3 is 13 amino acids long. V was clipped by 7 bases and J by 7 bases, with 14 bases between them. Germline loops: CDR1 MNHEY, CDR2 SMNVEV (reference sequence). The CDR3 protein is CASTQASRNEQFF. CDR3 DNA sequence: TGTGCCAGCACACAGGCCAGTCGGAATGAGCAGTTCTTC.

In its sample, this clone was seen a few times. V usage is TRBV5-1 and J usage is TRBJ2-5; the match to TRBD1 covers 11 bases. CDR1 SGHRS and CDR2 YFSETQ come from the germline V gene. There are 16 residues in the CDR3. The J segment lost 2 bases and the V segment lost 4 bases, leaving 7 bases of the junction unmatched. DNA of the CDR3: TGCGCCAGCAGCCTCGGGACAGGGGGTATGCAAGAGACCCAGTACTTC. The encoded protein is CASSLGTGGMQETQYF.

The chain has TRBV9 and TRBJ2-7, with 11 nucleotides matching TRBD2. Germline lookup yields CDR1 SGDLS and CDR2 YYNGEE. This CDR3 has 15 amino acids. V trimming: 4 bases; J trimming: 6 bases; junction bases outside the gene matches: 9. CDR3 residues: CASSSRTSGSGEQYF. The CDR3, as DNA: TGTGCCAGCAGCTCCCGAACTAGCGGGAGTGGCGAGCAGTACTTC.

The CDR3 region has the DNA TGTGCCAGCAGCTTTACTAGCGGGGGGGCACCTGAGCAGTTCTTC. Its translation: CASSFTSGGAPEQFF. The V call is TRBV11-1, the J call TRBJ2-1; 13 bases map to TRBD2. The CDR3 sequence is 15 residues long. CDR1 and CDR2 (germline): SGHAT, FQDESV (reference sequence). The J segment lost 9 bases and the V segment lost 3 bases, leaving 5 bases of the junction unmatched.

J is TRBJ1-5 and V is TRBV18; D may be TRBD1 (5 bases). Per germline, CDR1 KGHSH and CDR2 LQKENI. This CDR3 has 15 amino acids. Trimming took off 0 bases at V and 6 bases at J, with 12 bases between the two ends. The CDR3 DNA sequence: TGTGCCAGCTCACCACCGAATCAGGGTTTTCAGCCCCAGCATTTT. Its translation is CASSPPNQGFQPQHF.

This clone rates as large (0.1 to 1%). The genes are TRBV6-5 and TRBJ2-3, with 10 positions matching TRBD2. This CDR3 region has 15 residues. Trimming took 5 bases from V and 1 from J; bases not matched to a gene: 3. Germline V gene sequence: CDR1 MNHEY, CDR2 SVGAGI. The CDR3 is CASSLLAGGTDTQYF. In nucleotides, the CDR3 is TGTGCCAGCAGTCTTCTAGCGGGGGGCACAGATACGCAGTATTTT.

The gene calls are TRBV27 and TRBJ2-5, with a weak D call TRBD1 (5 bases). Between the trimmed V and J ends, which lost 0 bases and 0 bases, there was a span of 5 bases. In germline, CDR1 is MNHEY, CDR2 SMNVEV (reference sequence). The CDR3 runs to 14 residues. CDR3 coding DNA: TGTGCCAGCAGTTTATCAGGGGACCAAGAGACCCAGTACTTC. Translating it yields CASSLSGDQETQYF.

The CDR3 coding sequence is TGTGCCAGTATAGGGGTTAACTATGGCTACACCTTC. It encodes CASIGVNYGYTF. The V gene is TRBV19, the J gene TRBJ1-2; D might be TRBD1 (5 bases). This CDR3 region has 12 residues. The V gene's germline CDR1 is LNHDA and CDR2 SQIVND (reference sequence). V was cut by 7 bases and J by 1 base, with 7 bases left in between.

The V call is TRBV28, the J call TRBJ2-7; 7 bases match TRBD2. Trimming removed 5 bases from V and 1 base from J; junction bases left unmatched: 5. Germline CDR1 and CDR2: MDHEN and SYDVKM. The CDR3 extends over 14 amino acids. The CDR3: CASSVLAESYEQYF. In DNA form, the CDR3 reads TGTGCCAGCAGTGTGCTAGCGGAGTCCTACGAGCAGTACTTC.

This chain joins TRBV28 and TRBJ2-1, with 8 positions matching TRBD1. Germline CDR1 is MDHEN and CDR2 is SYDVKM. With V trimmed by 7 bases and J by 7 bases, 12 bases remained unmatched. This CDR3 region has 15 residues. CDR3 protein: CASMGFAGGKNEQFF. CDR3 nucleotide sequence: TGTGCCAGCATGGGGTTCGCAGGGGGCAAGAATGAGCAGTTCTTC. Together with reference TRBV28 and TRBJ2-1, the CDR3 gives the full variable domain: DVKVTQSSRYLVKRTGEKVFLECVQDMDHENMFWYRQDPGLGLRLIYFSYDVKMKEKGDIPEGYSVSREKKERFSLILESASTNQTSMYLCASMGFAGGKNEQFFGPGTRLTVL.

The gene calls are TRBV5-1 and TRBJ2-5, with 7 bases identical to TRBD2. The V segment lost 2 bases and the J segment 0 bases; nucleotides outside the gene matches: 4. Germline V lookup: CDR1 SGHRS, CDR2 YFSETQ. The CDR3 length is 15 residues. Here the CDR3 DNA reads TGCGCCAGCAGCTTCCAAGCGGGGAACCAAGAGACCCAGTACTTC. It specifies CASSFQAGNQETQYF.

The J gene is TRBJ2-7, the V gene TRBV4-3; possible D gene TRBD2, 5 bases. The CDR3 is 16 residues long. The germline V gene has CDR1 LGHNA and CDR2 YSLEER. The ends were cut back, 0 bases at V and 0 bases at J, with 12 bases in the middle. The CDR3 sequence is CASSQDRRARSYEQYF. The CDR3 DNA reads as TGCGCCAGCAGCCAAGATAGGCGGGCCCGCTCCTACGAGCAGTACTTC.

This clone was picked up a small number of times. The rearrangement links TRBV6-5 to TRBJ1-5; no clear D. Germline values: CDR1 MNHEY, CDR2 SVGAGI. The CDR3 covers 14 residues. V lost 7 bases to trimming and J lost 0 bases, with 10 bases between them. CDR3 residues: CASMVRYSNQPQHF. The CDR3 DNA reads TGTGCCAGCATGGTCCGGTATAGCAATCAGCCCCAGCATTTT.

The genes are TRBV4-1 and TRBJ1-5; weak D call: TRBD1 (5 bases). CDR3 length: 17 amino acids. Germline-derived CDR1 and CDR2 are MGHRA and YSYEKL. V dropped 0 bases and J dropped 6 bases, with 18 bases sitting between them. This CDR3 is CASSQEGVQGISQPQHF. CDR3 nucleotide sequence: TGCGCCAGCAGCCAAGAAGGGGTGCAGGGTATCTCTCAGCCCCAGCATTTT.